This TCR beta chain is from a study of cytomegalovirus exposure and HLA in healthy donors. As regards this clone: Its target is not known.

Study results and caveats: Sequencing depth roughly uniform across donors was assumed in presence/absence analyses.

Both 60 Vbeta primers and 13 Jbeta primers went into the PCR. Measured with immunoSEQ multiplex PCR; TCRdb has only the in-frame clones, and not every one. Its listing shows around 70,000 clones. CDR1 SEHNR and CDR2 FQNEAQ come from the germline V gene (reference sequence). V was clipped by 11 bases and J by 2 bases; unmatched bases: 8. The CDR3 has 13 amino acids. The chain recombines TRBV7-9 with TRBJ2-5, with 7 bases lining up with TRBD2. The TCR comes from a woman younger than 45 in good health and CMV-seronegative. Sequences were obtained from PBMCs. The DNA of the CDR3 is TGTGCCTCTGGGGGGGGTGGGCAAGAGACCCAGTACTTC. This encodes CASGGGGQETQYF.